This paragraph covers one TCR beta chain sequence. This sample was taken from a study of CD8 T cells in Susac syndrome. Reverse transcription of roughly 0.5 to 1 ug RNA was carried out with random hexamers. Each CDR3 protein gets one entry after TCRdb re-called the immunoSEQ multiplex PCR reads with MiXCR. The data hold approximately 110,000 distinct CDR3 sequences, with 90% to 96% observed a single time. The CDR3 is made up of 14 amino acids. Germline V gene lookup returns CDR1 LNHDA and CDR2 SQIVND (reference sequence). The V end lost 10 bases, the J end lost 7 bases, and 20 bases lay between the germline ends.

The sequencing sample was made of CD4+ T cells from PBMCs. This clonotype originated in a human donor in good health. The chain joins TRBV19 to TRBJ2-1; TRBD1 or TRBD2 may be the D gene (6 bases each). CDR3: CATQEIGGGNEQFF. CDR3 DNA: TGTGCCACCCAAGAGATAGGGGGAGGAAATGAGCAGTTCTTC.